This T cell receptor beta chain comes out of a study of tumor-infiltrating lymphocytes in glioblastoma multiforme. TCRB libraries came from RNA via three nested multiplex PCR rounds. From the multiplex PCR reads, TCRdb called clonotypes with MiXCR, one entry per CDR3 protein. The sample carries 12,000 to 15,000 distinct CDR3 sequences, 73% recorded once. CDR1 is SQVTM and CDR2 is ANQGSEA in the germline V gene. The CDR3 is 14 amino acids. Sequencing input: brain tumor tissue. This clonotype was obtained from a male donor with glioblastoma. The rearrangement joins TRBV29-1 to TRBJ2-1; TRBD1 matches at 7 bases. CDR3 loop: CNASQGEPYGEQFF. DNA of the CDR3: TGCAACGCCAGCCAGGGGGAGCCCTACGGTGAGCAGTTCTTC.